Below, one TCR beta chain is given with its context. The record originates from a study of blood T cell repertoires in COVID-19. The overall study: T cells, B-cell-depleted T cells, or PBMCs supplied cDNA or gDNA.

Unmatched junction bases numbered 6, after V lost 6 bases and J lost 0 bases. The CDR3 has 15 amino acids. Germline V CDR1 and CDR2: MNHEY, SMNVEV (reference sequence). Original analysis: The assay estimated nucleated cells by amplifying reference gene primers. Profiling relied on immunoSEQ multiplex PCR, and the TCRdb table lists in-frame clones only, not all of them. The DNA gave D and trimming, while V, J and clone size come from that table. The sample holds approximately 500,000 clones, approximately 88% seen once. The sample comprised peripheral blood. This TCR was sampled from a woman between 45 and 60 years old with COVID-19, enrolled during active disease. This chain uses TRBV27 with TRBJ1-1, with 8 bases aligning to TRBD1. CDR3 protein: CASRPRQGLNTEAFF. CDR3 sequence (DNA): TGTGCCAGCAGACCTCGACAGGGGTTGAACACTGAAGCTTTCTTT.